These 14 T cell receptor beta chains originate from one sample sequenced in a study of spatial heterogeneity in lung cancer. MiXCR, run by TCRdb on the 5' RACE reads, gives a single entry per CDR3 protein. Of about 23,000 distinct CDR3 sequences listed, roughly 3% are singletons. Noted time point: sample taken at primary tumor resection. From tumor, nontumor lung or frozen PBMC, whole RNA was taken unsorted for sequencing. The sequenced sample was PBMCs, obtained at surgery. Receptor source: a female donor with early-stage non-small cell lung cancer.

This clonotype came up many times. V and J are TRBV11-1 and TRBJ1-2; D is perhaps TRBD1 (5 bases). Per germline, CDR1 SGHAT and CDR2 FQDESV (reference sequence). The CDR3 totals 15 residues. The V end lost 4 bases, the J end lost 0 bases, and 12 bases lay between the germline ends. CDR3 in amino acids: CASSSTAAPNYGYTF. CDR3 nucleotides: TGTGCCAGCAGCTCGACAGCGGCCCCTAACTATGGCTACACCTTC.

This clonotype was counted a few times. CDR3 sequence (DNA): TGCGCCAGTAACCTGGCGGGGTACGAGACAGATACGCAGTATTTT. Residues: CASNLAGYETDTQYF. The V gene is TRBV5-1, the J gene TRBJ2-3, with D perhaps matching TRBD2 (6 bases). Germline values: CDR1 SGHRS, CDR2 YFSETQ. The CDR3 contains 15 residues. V lost 8 bases and J 3 bases, leaving 19 bases between the germline ends.

The chain uses TRBV7-9 and TRBJ2-1, with 9 bases matching TRBD2. Germline values: CDR1 SEHNR, CDR2 FQNEAQ (reference sequence). This CDR3 comprises 17 residues. V dropped 0 bases and J dropped 2; count of bases not matched to a gene: 5. CDR3 bases: TGTGCCAGCAGCTTAGCGGTACTAGCGGGTCCCTACAATGAGCAGTTCTTC. It specifies CASSLAVLAGPYNEQFF. The full variable domain, completed using reference TRBV7-9 and TRBJ2-1, is DTGVSQNPRHKITKRGQNVTFRCDPISEHNRLYWYRQTLGQGPEFLTYFQNEAQLEKSRLLSDRFSAERPKGSFSTLEIQRTEQGDSAMYLCASSLAVLAGPYNEQFFGPGTRLTVL.

This clonotype was picked up many times. V gene TRBV5-6 combines with J gene TRBJ2-1, with D unresolved. The CDR3 is made up of 12 amino acids. Germline CDR1 reads SGHDT; CDR2 reads YYEEEE. V shed 0 bases and J shed 10 bases, with 8 bases lying between them. CDR3 sequence (DNA): TGTGCCAGCAGCTTGGGGGCAGGAGAGCAGTTCTTC. It is translated as CASSLGAGEQFF.

In its sample, this clonotype was seen many times. The chain is built from TRBV7-3 and TRBJ2-5; D possibly corresponds to TRBD1 (6 bases). V lost 5 bases, J lost 7 bases, and 14 bases lay in between. The CDR3 length is 13 residues. Per the germline V gene, CDR1 is SGHTA and CDR2 is FQGTGA. The CDR3 loop is CASSLGAGGTQYF. In nucleotides, the CDR3 is TGTGCCAGCAGCCTGGGGGCCGGTGGGACCCAGTACTTC.

This clonotype was recorded at least ten times. This chain uses TRBV27 with TRBJ2-1; D may be TRBD2 (5 bases). Between the trimmed V and J ends, which lost 3 bases and 4 bases, there was a span of 7 bases. In germline, CDR1 is MNHEY, CDR2 SMNVEV (reference sequence). The length of the CDR3 is 13 residues. The CDR3 reads CASSFGLYNEQFF. CDR3 bases: TGTGCCAGCAGTTTTGGACTGTACAATGAGCAGTTCTTC.

This clonotype showed up many times. The chain recombines TRBV10-3 with TRBJ1-1, with 7 bases matching TRBD1. V shed 8 bases, J shed 4 bases, and the junction held 4 bases outside the gene matches. The CDR3 is 12 residues long. Germline CDR1 reads ENHRY; CDR2 reads SYGVKD. CDR3 loop: CAIQGGGTEAFF. Written as DNA, the CDR3 is TGTGCCATCCAGGGGGGGGGCACTGAAGCTTTCTTT.

Ten or more counts support this clonotype. The chain has TRBV12-3 or TRBV12-4 and TRBJ1-5; D call uncertain. The CDR3 loop spans 17 amino acids. V was trimmed by 5 bases and J by 5 bases, leaving 22 bases between them. CDR3 residues: CASSTTTGVEFDQPQHF. The CDR3 region has the DNA TGTGCCAGCAGTACCACAACGGGAGTGGAGTTTGATCAGCCCCAGCATTTT.

In its sample, this clonotype was seen many times. V and J are TRBV3-1 and TRBJ2-1, with 8 positions matching TRBD2. Germline CDR1 LGHDT, CDR2 YNNKEL (reference sequence). This CDR3 comprises 12 residues. V lost 2 bases and J lost 9; bases outside the gene matches: 0. CDR3 residues: CASSQTSGEQFF. As DNA, the CDR3 is TGTGCCAGCAGCCAAACTAGCGGTGAGCAGTTCTTC.

In its sample, this clonotype was seen many times. The chain links TRBV11-2 to TRBJ1-5; 9 bases are a match to TRBD1. Germline lookup yields CDR1 SGHAT and CDR2 FQNNGV. The CDR3 is 16 amino acids. Trimming at V came to 5 bases and at J to 5 bases, leaving 10 bases not matched to a gene. DNA of the CDR3: TGTGCCAGCAGCCCCCAGCTGGGACAGGGACATCAGCCCCAGCATTTT. The encoded protein is CASSPQLGQGHQPQHF.

This clonotype was observed many times. This rearrangement joins TRBV27 to TRBJ1-3, with 9 positions matching TRBD1. The CDR3 covers 16 residues. After removal of 2 bases from V and 1 base from J, the junction contained 3 bases not matched to a gene. Germline V gives CDR1 MNHEY, CDR2 SMNVEV (reference sequence). CDR3 in DNA: TGTGCCAGCAGTTTAAAGGGACAGGGTTCTGGAAACACCATATATTTT. Protein product: CASSLKGQGSGNTIYF.

This clonotype appeared a few times. The chain is built from TRBV19 and TRBJ1-5; D gene uncertain. Germline V gene lookup returns CDR1 LNHDA and CDR2 SQIVND (reference sequence). Trimming shortened V by 2 bases and J by 2 bases, and 4 bases separated the two germline ends. The CDR3 covers 13 residues. The CDR3, as DNA: TGTGCCAGTAGTATATCGGGCAATCAGCCCCAGCATTTT. Amino acid sequence: CASSISGNQPQHF.

This clonotype was found many times. The chain is built from TRBV12-3 or TRBV12-4 and TRBJ2-1, with TRBD2 identical over 10 bases. This CDR3 comprises 18 residues. J was trimmed by 9 bases and V by 4 bases; bases with no gene match: 18. The CDR3 DNA follows: TGTGCCAGCAGTTCGGCATCCATACTAGCGGGATTCAGAGTTGAGCAGTTCTTC. Translation gives CASSSASILAGFRVEQFF.

This clonotype has only a few counts. V gene TRBV9 combines with J gene TRBJ2-1; the D gene is possibly TRBD2 (6 bases). The CDR3 has 15 amino acids. The germline CDR1 and CDR2 sequences are SGDLS and YYNGEE. The V gene lost 0 bases and the J gene lost 2 bases, with 9 bases spanning the gap. The CDR3 nucleotides are TGTGCCAGCAGCGTAGTTGCGGGAACCTACAATGAGCAGTTCTTC. It is translated as CASSVVAGTYNEQFF.